This T cell receptor (beta chain) appears in the sequencing data of a study of OX40 agonist ivuxolimab in advanced cancers. Study at large: Three patients responded partially, comprising one with hepatocellular carcinoma and two with cutaneous melanoma. Study findings and constraints: Partial responders treated at 0.1-3.0 mg/kg exhibited clonal expansion among the lowest measured. Averaging showed that CD8+ T cells had more expanded clones than CD4+ did.

This table comes from immunoSEQ multiplex PCR, and its TCRdb copy is limited to in-frame clones, with some not included. The top ten clones hold roughly 2% of a sample with roughly 100,000 clones, roughly 95% of them seen once. Researchers took blood at baseline, on cycle 4 day 1, and on cycle 7 day 1. This clone has only a few counts. The antigen remains unidentified. The trim removed 5 bases at V and 11 bases at J, leaving 8 bases unmatched. Germline loops: CDR1 DFQATT, CDR2 SNEGSKA (reference sequence). There are 11 residues in the CDR3. The J gene is TRBJ1-1, the V gene TRBV20-1; 7 bases are a match to TRBD1. The source was CD4+ or CD8+ T cells sorted from blood, collected in a trial of the OX40 agonist ivuxolimab. The receptor was derived from an adult with an advanced solid tumor such as melanoma, head and neck, liver or kidney cancer. CDR3 amino acids: CSAHTKGAAFF. The CDR3 DNA reads TGCAGTGCTCACACAAAGGGGGCTGCTTTCTTT.